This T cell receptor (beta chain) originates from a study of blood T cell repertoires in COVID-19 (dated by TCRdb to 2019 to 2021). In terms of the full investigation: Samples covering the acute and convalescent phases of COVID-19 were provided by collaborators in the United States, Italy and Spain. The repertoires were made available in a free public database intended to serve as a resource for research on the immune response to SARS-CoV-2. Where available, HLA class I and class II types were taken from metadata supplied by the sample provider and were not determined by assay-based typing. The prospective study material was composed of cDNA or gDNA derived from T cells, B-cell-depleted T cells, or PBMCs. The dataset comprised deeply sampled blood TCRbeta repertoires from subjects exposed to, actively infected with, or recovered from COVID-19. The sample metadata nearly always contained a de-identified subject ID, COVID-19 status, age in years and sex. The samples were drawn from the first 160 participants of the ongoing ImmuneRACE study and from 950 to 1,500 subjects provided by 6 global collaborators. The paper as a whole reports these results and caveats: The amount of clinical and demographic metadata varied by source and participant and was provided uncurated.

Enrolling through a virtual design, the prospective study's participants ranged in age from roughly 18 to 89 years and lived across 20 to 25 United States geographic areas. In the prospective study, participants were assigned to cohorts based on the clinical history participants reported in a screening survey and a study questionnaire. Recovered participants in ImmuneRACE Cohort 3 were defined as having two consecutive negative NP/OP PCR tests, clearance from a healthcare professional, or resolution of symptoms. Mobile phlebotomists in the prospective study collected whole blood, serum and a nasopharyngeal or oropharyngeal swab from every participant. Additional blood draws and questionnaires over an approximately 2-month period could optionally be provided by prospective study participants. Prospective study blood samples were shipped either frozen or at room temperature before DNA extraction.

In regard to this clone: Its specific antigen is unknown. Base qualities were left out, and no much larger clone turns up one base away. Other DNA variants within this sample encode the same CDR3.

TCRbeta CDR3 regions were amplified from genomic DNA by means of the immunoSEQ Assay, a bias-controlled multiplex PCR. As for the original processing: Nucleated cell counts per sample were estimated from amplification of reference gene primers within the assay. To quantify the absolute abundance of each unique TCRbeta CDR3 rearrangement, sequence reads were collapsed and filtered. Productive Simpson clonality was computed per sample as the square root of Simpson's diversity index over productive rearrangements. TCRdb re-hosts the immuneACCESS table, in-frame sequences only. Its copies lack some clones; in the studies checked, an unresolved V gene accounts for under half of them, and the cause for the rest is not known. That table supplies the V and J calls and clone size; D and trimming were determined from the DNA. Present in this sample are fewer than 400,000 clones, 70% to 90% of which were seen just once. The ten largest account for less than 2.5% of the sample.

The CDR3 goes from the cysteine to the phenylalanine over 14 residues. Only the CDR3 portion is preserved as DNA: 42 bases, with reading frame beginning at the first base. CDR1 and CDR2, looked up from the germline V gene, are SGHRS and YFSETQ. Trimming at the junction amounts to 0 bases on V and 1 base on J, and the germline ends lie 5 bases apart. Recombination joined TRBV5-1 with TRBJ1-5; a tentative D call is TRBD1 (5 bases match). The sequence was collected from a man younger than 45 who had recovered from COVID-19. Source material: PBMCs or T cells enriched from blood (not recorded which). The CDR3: CASSLGQSNQPQHF. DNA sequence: TGCGCCAGCAGCTTGGGACAGAGCAATCAGCCCCAGCATTTT.